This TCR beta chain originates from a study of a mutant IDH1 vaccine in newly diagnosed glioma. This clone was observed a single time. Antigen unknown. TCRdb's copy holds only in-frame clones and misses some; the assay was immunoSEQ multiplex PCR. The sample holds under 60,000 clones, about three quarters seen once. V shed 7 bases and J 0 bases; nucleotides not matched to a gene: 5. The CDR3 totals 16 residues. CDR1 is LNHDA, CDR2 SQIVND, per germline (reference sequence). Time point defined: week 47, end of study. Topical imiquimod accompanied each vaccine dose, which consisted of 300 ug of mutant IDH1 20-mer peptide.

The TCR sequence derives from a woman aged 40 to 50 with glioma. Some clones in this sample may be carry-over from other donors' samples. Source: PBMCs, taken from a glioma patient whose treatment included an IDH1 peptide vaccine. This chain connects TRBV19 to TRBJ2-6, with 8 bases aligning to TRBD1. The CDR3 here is CASTPDRVSGANVLTF. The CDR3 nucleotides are TGTGCCAGTACCCCGGACAGGGTCTCTGGGGCCAACGTCCTGACTTTC.